This T cell receptor (beta chain) was sequenced in a study of blood T cells in healthy people across ages. Whole-study results and caveats: Total diversity from one million sequenced T cells was likely underestimated. In these data, TCR beta diversity tracked strongly with naive T cell percentage.

This clonotype has at least ten counts. Its target is unknown. It was with a sample-barcoded 5' primer and a J-beta primer mix that a second PCR of roughly 6 to 12 cycles was run. MiXCR, run by TCRdb on the 5' RACE reads, gives a single entry per CDR3 protein. The table has some 710,000 distinct CDR3 sequences, about 42% seen once. V lost 5 bases to trimming and J lost 1 base; unmatched junction nucleotides: 2. Germline lookup yields CDR1 SEHNR and CDR2 FQNEAQ (reference sequence). The length of the CDR3 is 14 residues. This TCR came from a man older than 75 in good health. The sample was blood. The rearrangement links TRBV7-9 to TRBJ2-7; 10 bases fit TRBD2. The CDR3: CASSPSGRSYEQYF. In nucleotides, the CDR3 is TGTGCCAGCAGCCCTAGCGGGAGATCCTACGAGCAGTACTTC.